This T cell receptor beta chain was sequenced in a study of human T cells and chemical hapten exposure. Study-wide findings and caveats: Patch test scores rose with PT1 expanded TCR counts, a positive correlation.

The J segment lost 3 bases and the V segment lost 6 bases, leaving 5 bases of the junction unmatched. CDR3 size: 14 residues. Described time point: pre-sensitization, week 0. As for treatment: therapeutic diphenylcyclopropenone sensitization with weekly scalp DPC. Total RNA was isolated from unfractionated whole blood. This clonotype was detected many times. The antigen remains unidentified. Original processing notes: TCRs per sample had a median of roughly 93,000 and ranged from about 23,224 to 700,000. TCRdb passed the RACE reads through MiXCR, listing each CDR3 protein once. These V and J calls originate from TCRdb's pipeline instead of the authors' own analysis. This table holds over 300,000 distinct CDR3 sequences, approximately 5.1% found once.

Here the sequenced sample was whole blood, taken in connection with sensitization to the hapten diphenylcyclopropenone (DPC). This chain joins TRBV12-3 or TRBV12-4 and TRBJ1-5, with TRBD1 identical over 7 bases. The TCR comes from a woman between 45 and 60 years old with alopecia areata. Some clones in this sample may be carry-over from other donors' samples. CDR3 sequence: CASRFGTANQPQHF. CDR3 bases: TGTGCCAGCAGATTCGGGACAGCCAATCAGCCCCAGCATTTT.